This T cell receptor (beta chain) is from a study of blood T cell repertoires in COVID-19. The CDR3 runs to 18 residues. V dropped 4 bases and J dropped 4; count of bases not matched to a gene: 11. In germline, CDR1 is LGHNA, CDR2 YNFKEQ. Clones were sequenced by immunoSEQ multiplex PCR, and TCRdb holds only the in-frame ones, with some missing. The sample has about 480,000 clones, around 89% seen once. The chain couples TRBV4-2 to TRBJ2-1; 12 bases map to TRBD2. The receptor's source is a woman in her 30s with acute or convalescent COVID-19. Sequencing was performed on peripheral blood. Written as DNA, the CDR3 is TGTGCCAGCAGCCCGGCTAGCGGGGGGGCTTTAGCTTACAATGAGCAGTTCTTC. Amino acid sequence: CASSPASGGALAYNEQFF.